This T cell receptor (beta chain) was captured in a study of CD8+CD57+ T cells in acquired aplastic anemia. Notes on the study in general: Patients and controls turned out to have roughly 29 CD8+ CDR3 sequences in common. CD8+ Simpson's diversity did not differ significantly between patients and controls.

The V end lost 0 bases, the J end lost 2 bases, and 9 bases lay between the germline ends. CDR3 length: 16 amino acids. Germline V lookup: CDR1 SGHRS, CDR2 YFSETQ. The use of genomic DNA as template underpinned the TCR beta VDJ and CDR3 profiling. Each CDR3 protein gets one entry after TCRdb re-called the reads with MiXCR. The table has under 350,000 distinct CDR3 sequences, approximately 58% seen once. Sequencing involved patients with CD8+CD57+ cell expansion previously shown by flow cytometry. Receipt of therapy had not occurred in any patient by the time of blood sampling. Of note for this clonotype: Its antigen is not known.

Sequencing was done on a sample of sorted CD4+, CD8+, or CD8+CD57+ T cells (not recorded which) from PBMCs. The genes are TRBV5-1 and TRBJ2-6; possibly TRBD1 or TRBD2 for D (6 bases each). The receptor was isolated from a human donor with aplastic anemia. The CDR3 protein is CASSLDRGAGANVLTF. DNA of the CDR3: TGCGCCAGCAGCTTGGATAGGGGGGCTGGGGCCAACGTCCTGACTTTC.